Shown below are 16 T cell receptor beta chains from a single sample sequenced in a study of patients and donors after allogeneic stem cell transplantation. TCRdb itself ran the RT-PCR reads through MiXCR, one entry per CDR3 protein. The sample yields some 200,000 distinct CDR3 sequences, around two fifths seen once. Sequenced input: blood, either unsorted or a sorted T cell fraction (not recorded which). These receptors originate from a human donor who was either an allogeneic HSCT recipient or a stem cell or donor lymphocyte infusion donor (not recorded which). It is not recorded whose cells these are; they may come from a transplant donor.

J is TRBJ1-5 and V is TRBV6-2 or TRBV6-3; 10 bases map to TRBD1. The V and J ends lost 5 bases and 4 bases, in that order; junction bases with no gene match: 5. The CDR3 is 15 residues long. Germline lookup yields CDR1 MNHEY and CDR2 SVGEGT. CDR3 DNA sequence: TGTGCCAGCAGTCCGGACAGGGGGGTAAATCAGCCCCAGCATTTT. It is translated as CASSPDRGVNQPQHF.

The V and J genes are TRBV24-1 and TRBJ1-5; 9 nucleotides align to TRBD1. Germline V gives CDR1 KGHDR, CDR2 SFDVKD. The CDR3 length is 18 residues. V shed 4 bases, J shed 0 bases, and the junction held 9 bases outside the gene matches. DNA of the CDR3: TGTGCCACCAGTGACGCGGGACAGGGTACCTATAGCAATCAGCCCCAGCATTTT. Its protein product is CATSDAGQGTYSNQPQHF.

This clonotype occurred many times. The V and J genes are TRBV12-3 or TRBV12-4 and TRBJ1-5; a weak D match, TRBD1 (5 bases). The CDR3 consists of 15 residues. Trimming left V 5 bases short and J 2 bases short, with 13 bases between. In DNA, the CDR3 is TGTGCCAGCAGTCCGAGGGGCTGGGGCAATCAGCCCCAGCATTTT. This translates into CASSPRGWGNQPQHF.

This chain uses TRBV5-1 with TRBJ2-1; 8 bases map to TRBD1. V lost 4 bases to trimming and J lost 6 bases; unmatched junction nucleotides: 15. The CDR3 loop spans 17 amino acids. CDR1 SGHRS and CDR2 YFSETQ come from the germline V gene. CDR3 protein: CASSPKWDRRGANEQFF. The CDR3 bases are TGCGCCAGCAGCCCGAAGTGGGACAGGCGAGGGGCCAATGAGCAGTTCTTC.

The gene calls are TRBV18 and TRBJ2-1; perhaps TRBD1 as D (5 bases). Germline CDR1 reads KGHSH; CDR2 reads LQKENI. V was pared by 0 bases and J by 0 bases, with 12 bases between. The CDR3 spans 17 residues. The chain's CDR3 is CASSPPFDSISYNEQFF. CDR3 nucleotide sequence: TGTGCCAGCTCACCACCTTTTGACAGTATCTCCTACAATGAGCAGTTCTTC.

This clonotype has a count of ten or more. V is TRBV5-1 and J is TRBJ1-2, with 8 bases lining up with TRBD1. The CDR3 loop spans 14 amino acids. V dropped 1 base and J dropped 7; count of bases not matched to a gene: 6. Germline V gene lookup returns CDR1 SGHRS and CDR2 YFSETQ. CDR3 DNA sequence: TGCGCCAGCAGCTTGCAGGGGGCTTTACCTGGCTACACCTTC. Its protein product is CASSLQGALPGYTF.

The chain carries TRBV6-2 or TRBV6-3 and TRBJ2-7; unclear D gene. V was pared by 8 bases and J by 1 base, with 9 bases between. Germline V CDR1 and CDR2: MNHEY, SVGEGT. The CDR3 extends over 12 amino acids. CDR3: CASEDSSYEQYF. CDR3 sequence (DNA): TGTGCCAGCGAGGATTCATCCTACGAGCAGTACTTC.

The chain uses TRBV5-5 and TRBJ1-4; D is unresolved. The CDR3 length is 12 residues. Germline CDR1 reads SGHKS; CDR2 reads YYEKEE (reference sequence). Deletions cut 1 base from V and 6 bases from J, with 4 bases between. The CDR3 sequence: CASSLFDEKLFF. The CDR3 region has the DNA TGTGCCAGCAGCTTGTTTGATGAAAAACTGTTTTTT.

This clonotype has only a few counts. This rearrangement joins TRBV29-1 to TRBJ1-4; D is uncertain. V gave up 8 bases and J gave up 0 bases, with 10 bases separating them. This CDR3 has 13 residues. The germline CDR1 and CDR2 sequences are SQVTM and ANQGSEA. The CDR3 loop reads CSIRMATNEKLFF. DNA of the CDR3: TGCAGCATTCGGATGGCAACTAATGAAAAACTGTTTTTT.

The CDR3 region has the DNA TGTGCCAGCAGTTCTGGGGTAGGGTTTTTCTATGGCTACACCTTC. Protein: CASSSGVGFFYGYTF. The rearrangement uses TRBV12-3 or TRBV12-4 and TRBJ1-2; no definite D call. The CDR3 runs 15 residues. Trimming removed 4 bases at V and 4 bases at J, with 16 bases between.

The rearrangement joins TRBV12-3 or TRBV12-4 to TRBJ1-1; weak D call: TRBD1 (6 bases). The CDR3 spans 15 residues. The V and J ends lost 5 bases and 3 bases respectively, with 16 bases between them. CDR3 protein: CASSPQTGWHTEAFF. The DNA for the CDR3 is TGTGCCAGCAGTCCGCAGACAGGTTGGCACACTGAAGCTTTCTTT.

There are a few counts of this clonotype. The V call is TRBV6-2 or TRBV6-3, the J call TRBJ2-1, with D possibly TRBD2 on 5 matching bases. The CDR3 is 14 amino acids. Trimming cost V 5 bases and J 10 bases, with 18 bases left between them. Germline V CDR1 and CDR2: MNHEY, SVGEGT. CDR3 region: CASSNGVLIGEQFF. In DNA form, the CDR3 reads TGTGCCAGCAGTAACGGGGTTCTTATAGGCGAGCAGTTCTTC.

The J gene is TRBJ1-4, the V gene TRBV3-1; 7 bases match TRBD1. Germline V CDR1 and CDR2: LGHDT, YNNKEL (reference sequence). This CDR3 has 13 residues. V was clipped by 3 bases and J by 8 bases; unmatched bases: 3. The CDR3 DNA reads TGTGCCAGCAGCCAGACAGGGTTGGAAAAACTGTTTTTT. Amino acid sequence: CASSQTGLEKLFF.

This chain joins TRBV29-1 and TRBJ2-2; TRBD1 agrees at 8 bases. Germline values: CDR1 SQVTM, CDR2 ANQGSEA. V shed 7 bases and J 1 base; nucleotides not matched to a gene: 5. This CDR3 has 14 residues. The CDR3, as DNA: TGCAGCGCGAGCGGACAGGGGAACACCGGGGAGCTGTTTTTT. Amino acid sequence: CSASGQGNTGELFF.

This clonotype was observed a handful of times. This chain uses TRBV5-1 with TRBJ2-4; 9 nucleotides match TRBD1. V gave up 7 bases and J gave up 8 bases; unmatched junction bases: 7. This CDR3 is 13 amino acids long. From germline, CDR1 is SGHRS and CDR2 YFSETQ. The chain's CDR3 is CASGLDRGDIQYF. The CDR3 nucleotides read TGCGCCAGCGGATTGGACAGGGGTGACATTCAGTACTTC.

By sample share, this clonotype is medium-sized. V usage is TRBV4-3 and J usage is TRBJ2-1; the D is unclear. The CDR3 is 14 amino acids. CDR1 and CDR2 from the germline V gene are LGHNA and YSLEER. The V end lost 0 bases, the J end lost 8 bases, and 11 bases lay between the germline ends. In DNA, the CDR3 is TGCGCCAGCAGCCAAGAATGGAGTTTCCATGAGCAGTTCTTC. As protein: CASSQEWSFHEQFF.